These 21 T cell receptor beta chains share one sample of origin, sequenced in a study of metastatic and nonmetastatic thyroid tumors. No patient had received any treatment before thyroid surgery. Through MiXCR, TCRdb re-clonotyped the PCR reads. The profile shows about 38,000 clones, less than 30% of them singletons. Sequences were obtained from blood. Receptor source: a male donor with papillary thyroid cancer or a benign thyroid nodule (not recorded which). Some clones in this sample may be carry-over from other donors' samples.

This clone qualifies as medium-sized. The CDR3 DNA reads TGCAGTGCTAGTTCCGCTTATGGCTACACCTTC. It translates to CSASSAYGYTF. The chain carries TRBV20-1 and TRBJ1-2; D is undetermined. Trimming pared 3 bases from V and 5 bases from J, leaving 7 bases between. Germline V lookup: CDR1 DFQATT, CDR2 SNEGSKA (reference sequence). This CDR3 is built from 11 residues.

This clone is labeled as medium-sized (0.01 to 0.1%). The chain joins TRBV20-1 to TRBJ2-2; maybe TRBD1 (5 bases). CDR3 length equals 14 residues. CDR1 and CDR2 (germline): DFQATT, SNEGSKA (reference sequence). V was shortened by 6 bases and J by 6 bases, with 17 bases between the two germline ends. CDR3 loop: CSASWGPLPGELFF. The DNA for the CDR3 is TGCAGTGCCTCATGGGGCCCCCTCCCCGGGGAGCTGTTTTTT.

This clone has ten or more counts. The sample holds other DNA sequences that translate to the same CDR3. The DNA for the CDR3 is TGTGCCAGCAGTCGGACTAGCGGGGGCGCGCAAAGGGGAGCACAGTATTTT. This translates into CASSRTSGGAQRGAQYF. The V call is TRBV6-6, the J call TRBJ2-3, with TRBD2 matching 13 bases. The CDR3 contains 17 residues. Trimming took 5 bases from V and 12 from J; bases not matched to a gene: 17. CDR1 MNHNY and CDR2 SVGAGI come from the germline V gene (reference sequence).

The V and J genes are TRBV7-7 and TRBJ1-1; TRBD1 matches 9 bases. Germline lookup yields CDR1 SSHAT and CDR2 FNYEAQ (reference sequence). The CDR3 contains 13 residues. V dropped 4 bases and J dropped 5; count of bases not matched to a gene: 2. In DNA, the CDR3 is TGTGCCAGCAGCTCCGGGACAGGGACTGAAGCTTTCTTT. This codes for CASSSGTGTEAFF.

Worth noting for this clone: A read error may produce the germline difference seen at one junction end. This chain joins TRBV6-5 and TRBJ2-3; 11 nucleotides line up with TRBD2. Germline V lookup: CDR1 MNHEY, CDR2 SVGAGI. The length of the CDR3 is 17 residues. The CDR3 DNA reads TGTGCCAGCAGTTATGGCCCCTTAGCGGGAGGGCGTGATACTCAGTATTTT. Protein sequence: CASSYGPLAGGRDTQYF.

The genes are TRBV28 and TRBJ2-7, with unresolved D. Germline V CDR1 and CDR2: MDHEN, SYDVKM. The CDR3 sequence is 14 residues long. Trimming removed 3 bases from V and 6 bases from J, with 15 bases in between. The CDR3 here is CASSFGRNRAEQYF. CDR3 DNA: TGTGCCAGCAGTTTTGGACGAAACCGGGCCGAGCAGTACTTC.

The chain recombines TRBV5-1 with TRBJ2-7; 9 bases line up with TRBD1. The CDR3 length is 15 residues. J gave up 3 bases and V 4 bases, and 8 bases lay outside the gene matches. Germline-derived CDR1 and CDR2 are SGHRS and YFSETQ. The DNA of the CDR3 is TGCGCCAGCAGCAAGACGGGACAGGGTATCTACGAGCAGTACTTC. It codes for CASSKTGQGIYEQYF.

The chain employs TRBV6-5 and TRBJ1-1, with TRBD1 as a possible D gene (6 bases). V was clipped by 0 bases and J by 3 bases, with 14 bases between them. This CDR3 contains 16 residues. Looked up from germline, CDR1 is MNHEY and CDR2 is SVGAGI. In nucleotides, the CDR3 is TGTGCCAGCAGTTACTCTGGGGGCGGGGGACACACTGAAGCTTTCTTT. Translating it yields CASSYSGGGGHTEAFF.

In its sample, this clone was seen many times. The CDR3 coding sequence is TGTGCCAGCAGTGAAGCAGTCGCAGAAAGGTCAAACTATGGCTACACCTTC. Translating gives CASSEAVAERSNYGYTF. This chain joins TRBV2 and TRBJ1-2; D ambiguous. Germline V gene data show CDR1 as SNHLY and CDR2 as FYNNEI. The V gene lost 0 bases and the J gene lost 2 bases, with 16 bases spanning the gap. The CDR3 runs 17 residues.

In this sample, this clone turned up a few times. This chain joins TRBV6-4 and TRBJ2-1, with TRBD2 identical over 7 bases. This CDR3 contains 14 residues. Germline values: CDR1 MRHNA, CDR2 SNTAGT. The junction had 9 bases not matched to a gene; V was cut back by 6 bases and J by 7 bases. CDR3 loop: CASSGTIWSNEQFF. CDR3 nucleotides: TGTGCCAGCAGCGGGACTATCTGGAGTAATGAGCAGTTCTTC.

This clone was counted a few times. The rearrangement joins TRBV29-1 to TRBJ2-7; 14 nucleotides agree with TRBD2. The V segment lost 6 bases and the J segment 0 bases; nucleotides outside the gene matches: 1. Germline CDR1 is SQVTM and CDR2 is ANQGSEA. This CDR3 is built from 14 residues. The chain's CDR3 is CSVGTSGGSYEQYF. In DNA, the CDR3 is TGCAGCGTAGGGACTAGCGGGGGCTCCTACGAGCAGTACTTC.

About this clone: This may arise from a read error, as a much more abundant clone is one base away. The chain employs TRBV27 and TRBJ2-7; 8 bases are shared with TRBD2. This CDR3 spans 16 amino acids. After removal of 6 bases from V and 4 bases from J, the junction contained 14 bases not matched to a gene. Per germline, CDR1 MNHEY and CDR2 SMNVEV (reference sequence). This chain's CDR3 is CASSYSGIHSGYEQYF. CDR3 sequence (DNA): TGTGCCAGCAGCTATAGCGGGATCCACTCTGGATACGAGCAGTACTTC.

This chain uses TRBV6-1 with TRBJ1-5, with D possibly being TRBD1 (6 bases). Matching the DNA end better, TRBJ2-3 makes the J call doubtful. From germline, CDR1 is MNHNS and CDR2 SASEGT. This CDR3 has 15 residues. The CDR3 loop is CASKATGTSNQPQYF. Written as DNA, the CDR3 is TGTGCCAGCAAAGCCACAGGGACAAGCAATCAGCCCCAGTATTTT.

The chain recombines TRBV5-1 with TRBJ2-2, with D unresolved. V was pared by 1 base and J by 0 bases, with 10 bases between. The germline V gene encodes CDR1 SGHRS and CDR2 YFSETQ. The length of the CDR3 is 16 residues. The CDR3 reads CASSLWDGANTGELFF. The DNA of the CDR3 is TGCGCCAGCAGCTTGTGGGATGGAGCGAACACCGGGGAGCTGTTTTTT.

The table lists this clone with a few counts. As the CDR3 is not closed by the conserved phenylalanine or tryptophan, this likely results from a read error. CDR3: CASQSSGTGELFS. The CDR3 DNA is TGTGCCAGCCAGTCGTCCGGGACAGGGGAGCTGTTTTCT. The chain employs TRBV27 and TRBJ2-2; the D gene is possibly TRBD1 (6 bases). The CDR3 is made up of 13 amino acids. V lost 8 bases and J 8 bases, leaving 15 bases between the germline ends. CDR1 and CDR2 (germline): MNHEY, SMNVEV (reference sequence).

This clone was found once. The chain carries TRBV30 and TRBJ2-7, with D possibly TRBD2 on 6 matching bases. This CDR3 region has 15 residues. In germline, CDR1 is GTSNPN, CDR2 SVGIG (reference sequence). V lost 5 bases and J 0 bases, leaving 17 bases between the germline ends. The chain's CDR3 is CAWGSGRGVSYEQYF. The CDR3 DNA sequence: TGTGCCTGGGGCTCGGGGCGGGGAGTCTCCTACGAGCAGTACTTC.

The chain couples TRBV14 to TRBJ1-5; D unclear. The CDR3 totals 14 residues. From germline, CDR1 is SGHDN and CDR2 FVKESK. V lost 4 bases, J lost 0 bases, and 7 bases lay in between. The CDR3 region has the DNA TGTGCCAGCAGCCCCCATGATAGCAATCAGCCCCAGCATTTT. It is translated as CASSPHDSNQPQHF.

This clone has a count of ten or more. This chain links TRBV7-9 with TRBJ2-1, with D possibly being TRBD2 (6 bases). Germline loops: CDR1 SEHNR, CDR2 FQNEAQ (reference sequence). The CDR3 is 15 amino acids. V was shortened by 1 base and J by 1 base, with 8 bases between the two germline ends. CDR3 region: CASSLEEGSYNEQFF. The CDR3 coding sequence is TGTGCCAGCAGCTTAGAGGAGGGTTCCTACAATGAGCAGTTCTTC.

The chain uses TRBV11-2 and TRBJ1-6; D unclear. This CDR3 contains 15 residues. The V gene's germline CDR1 is SGHAT and CDR2 FQNNGV. V dropped 0 bases and J dropped 4 bases, with 7 bases sitting between them. CDR3 DNA: TGTGCCAGCAGCTTAGACTTCACTTATAATTCACCCCTCCACTTT. Its translation is CASSLDFTYNSPLHF.

The chain couples TRBV6-1 to TRBJ1-3, with no clear D. Germline V lookup: CDR1 MNHNS, CDR2 SASEGT. The V gene lost 2 bases and the J gene lost 2 bases, with 10 bases spanning the gap. The CDR3 covers 15 residues. CDR3 DNA: TGTGCCAGCAGTGAATTGCAAGGTGCTGGAAACACCATATATTTT. Its translation: CASSELQGAGNTIYF.

This clone was counted only a few times. In DNA form, the CDR3 reads TGTGCCAGCAGTGAAACTGGACTAGTTTACAGGTGGTCCGACGAGCAGTACTTC. Residues: CASSETGLVYRWSDEQYF. The chain couples TRBV6-1 to TRBJ2-7; 7 nucleotides agree with TRBD2. Trimming cost V 2 bases and J 5 bases; bases outside gene matches: 18. The CDR3 spans 18 residues. In germline, CDR1 is MNHNS, CDR2 SASEGT.